This T cell receptor beta chain was retrieved from a study of OX40 agonist ivuxolimab in advanced cancers. Study-wide background: Patients received ivuxolimab, an intravenous treatment, every 2 weeks at 0.01 to 10 mg/kg.

Generated by immunoSEQ multiplex PCR, the TCRdb table keeps only in-frame clones and is missing some. The sample holds 95,000 to 100,000 clones, about four fifths seen once. V dropped 7 bases and J dropped 0 bases, with 13 bases sitting between them. Germline V CDR1 and CDR2: SNHLY, FYNNEI. The CDR3 consists of 14 residues. In the case of this clone: Its matching antigen is unknown.

Study-wide results and caveats: CD8+ T cells were the subset that, on average, had more expanded clones than CD4+.

Here the sequenced sample was CD4+ or CD8+ T cells sorted from blood, taken in a trial of the OX40 agonist ivuxolimab. The rearrangement joins TRBV2 to TRBJ2-7; no clear D gene. The sequence derives from an adult with an advanced solid tumor such as melanoma, head and neck, liver or kidney cancer. The CDR3 sequence is CASTPWGSSYEQYF. CDR3 coding DNA: TGTGCCAGCACCCCTTGGGGTAGCTCCTACGAGCAGTACTTC.